The clone carrying this T cell receptor (beta chain) appeared once. Trimming took 3 bases from V and 8 from J; bases not matched to a gene: 3. The CDR3 extends over 12 amino acids. Germline CDR1 is SQVTM and CDR2 is ANQGSEA. The sample belongs to a study of blood T cell repertoires in COVID-19. Generated by immunoSEQ multiplex PCR, the TCRdb table keeps only in-frame clones and is missing some. The table includes around 40,000 clones, 80% detected once. This TCR derives from a man older than 75 with active or convalescent COVID-19. This chain links TRBV29-1 with TRBJ1-4; 7 nucleotides match TRBD1. The sample comprised peripheral blood. CDR3 sequence reads: CSVDRGREKLFF. The CDR3 coding sequence is TGCAGCGTTGATAGGGGGCGAGAAAAACTGTTTTTT.